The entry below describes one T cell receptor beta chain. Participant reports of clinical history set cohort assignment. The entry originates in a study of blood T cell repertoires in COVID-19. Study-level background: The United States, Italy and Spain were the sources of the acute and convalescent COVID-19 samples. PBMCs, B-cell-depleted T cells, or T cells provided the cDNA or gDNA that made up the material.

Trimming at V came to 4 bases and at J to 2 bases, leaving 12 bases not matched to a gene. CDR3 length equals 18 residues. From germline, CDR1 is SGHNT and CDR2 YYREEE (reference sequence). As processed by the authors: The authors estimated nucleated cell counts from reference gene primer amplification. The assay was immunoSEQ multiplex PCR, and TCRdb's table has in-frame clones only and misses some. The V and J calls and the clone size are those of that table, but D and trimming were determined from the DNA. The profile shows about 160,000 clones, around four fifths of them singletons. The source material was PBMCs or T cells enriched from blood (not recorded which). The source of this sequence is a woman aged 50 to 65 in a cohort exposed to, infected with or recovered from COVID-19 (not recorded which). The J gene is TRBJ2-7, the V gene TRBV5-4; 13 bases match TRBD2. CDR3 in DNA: TGTGCCAGCAGCGGCGGACTAGCGGGAGTGGGGGGGCCCTACGAGCAGTACTTC. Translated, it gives CASSGGLAGVGGPYEQYF.